This record covers a single TCR beta chain. As yet, its antigen is unknown. This sample was included in a study of identical twins. General study results and limits: Modeled out-of-frame TCR alpha sharing in monozygotic twins fell below observed levels.

All of the donors were Caucasians in good health. A template switching step contributed a universal primer site, while unique molecular identifiers were present in the cDNA. TCRdb re-analysed the 5' RACE reads in MiXCR, keeping a single row per CDR3 protein. The sample yields some 250,000 distinct CDR3 sequences, 10% to 15% seen once. This CDR3 spans 16 amino acids. V trimming: 5 bases; J trimming: 4 bases; junction bases outside the gene matches: 7. CDR1 is SEHNR, CDR2 FQNEAQ, per germline (reference sequence). Separately, the same data were catalogued under a study of yellow fever vaccine responses in identical twins. From that second work: As reported, the vaccine T cell response of twins seemed partly convergent and partly personalized.

The receptor was isolated from a woman aged 18-30 years in good health. This chain connects TRBV7-9 to TRBJ2-5; 13 bases match TRBD2. Sequencing was carried out using memory (CD45RO+) T cells sorted from blood. CDR3 amino acids: CASSPWTSGRSETQYF. As DNA, the CDR3 is TGTGCCAGCAGCCCGTGGACTAGCGGGAGATCAGAGACCCAGTACTTC.